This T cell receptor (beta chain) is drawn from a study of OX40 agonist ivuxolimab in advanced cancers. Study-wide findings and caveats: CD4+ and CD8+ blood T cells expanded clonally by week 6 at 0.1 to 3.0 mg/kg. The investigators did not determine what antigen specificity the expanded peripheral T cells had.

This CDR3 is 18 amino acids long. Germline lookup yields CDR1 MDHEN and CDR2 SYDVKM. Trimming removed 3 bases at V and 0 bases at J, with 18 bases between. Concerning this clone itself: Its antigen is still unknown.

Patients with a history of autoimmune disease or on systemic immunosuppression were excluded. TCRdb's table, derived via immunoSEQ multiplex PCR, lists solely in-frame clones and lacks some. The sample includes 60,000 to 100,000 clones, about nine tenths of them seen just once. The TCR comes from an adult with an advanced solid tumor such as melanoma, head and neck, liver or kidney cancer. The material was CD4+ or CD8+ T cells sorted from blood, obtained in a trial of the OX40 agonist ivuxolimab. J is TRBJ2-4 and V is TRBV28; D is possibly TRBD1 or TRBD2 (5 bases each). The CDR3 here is CASSFEGPKTIAKNIQYF. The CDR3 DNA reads TGTGCCAGCAGTTTCGAGGGGCCAAAAACTATAGCCAAAAACATTCAGTACTTC.